This T cell receptor (beta chain) was documented in a study of T-cell memory formation after mild COVID-19. This CDR3 is 16 amino acids long. Germline assignment: CDR1 SGHTA and CDR2 FQGNSA. V was shortened by 2 bases and J by 4 bases, with 17 bases between the two germline ends. TCRdb independently ran MiXCR on the 5' RACE reads; one entry per CDR3 protein. Of roughly 180,000 distinct CDR3 sequences listed, about 18% are singletons. Many counts were recorded for this clonotype. Antigen unknown. Findings and limits, study-wide: Contracting clones from day 15 to 85 showed balanced CD4/CD8; later expanders favored CD4+.

The sequence came from a man younger than 35 who had mild COVID-19 (a few samples of this study predate the infection). Cell type and time point are not known. Sequencing was carried out using PBMCs or a T cell subset sorted from them (not recorded which). This chain links TRBV7-2 with TRBJ2-5, with D perhaps matching TRBD2 (7 bases). The CDR3 reads CASSLNGGASAETQYF. The CDR3 nucleotides are TGTGCCAGCAGCTTAAATGGGGGGGCCTCCGCAGAGACCCAGTACTTC.